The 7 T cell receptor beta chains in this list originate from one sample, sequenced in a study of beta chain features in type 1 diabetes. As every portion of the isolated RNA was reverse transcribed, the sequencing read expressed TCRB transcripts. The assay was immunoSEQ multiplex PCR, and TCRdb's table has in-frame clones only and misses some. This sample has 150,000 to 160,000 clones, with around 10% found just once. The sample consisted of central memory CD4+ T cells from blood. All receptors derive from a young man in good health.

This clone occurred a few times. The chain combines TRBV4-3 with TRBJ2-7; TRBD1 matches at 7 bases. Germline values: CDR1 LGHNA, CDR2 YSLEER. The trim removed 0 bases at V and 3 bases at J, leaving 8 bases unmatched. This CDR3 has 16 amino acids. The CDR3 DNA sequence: TGCGCCAGCAGCCAAGATGACAGGGTAGGTTTCTACGAGCAGTACTTC. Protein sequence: CASSQDDRVGFYEQYF.

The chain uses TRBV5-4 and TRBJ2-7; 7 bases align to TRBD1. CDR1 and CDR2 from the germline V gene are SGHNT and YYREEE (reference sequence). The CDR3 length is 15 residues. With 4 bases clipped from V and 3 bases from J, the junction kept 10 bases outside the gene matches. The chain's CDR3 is CASSPSGTAYYEQYF. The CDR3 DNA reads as TGTGCCAGCAGCCCCTCCGGGACAGCCTACTACGAGCAGTACTTC.

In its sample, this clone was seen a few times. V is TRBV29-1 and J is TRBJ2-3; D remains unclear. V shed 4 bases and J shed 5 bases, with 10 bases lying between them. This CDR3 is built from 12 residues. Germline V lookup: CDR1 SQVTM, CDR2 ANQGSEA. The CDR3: CSVVETLDTQYF. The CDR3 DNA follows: TGCAGCGTTGTAGAGACCTTAGATACGCAGTATTTT.

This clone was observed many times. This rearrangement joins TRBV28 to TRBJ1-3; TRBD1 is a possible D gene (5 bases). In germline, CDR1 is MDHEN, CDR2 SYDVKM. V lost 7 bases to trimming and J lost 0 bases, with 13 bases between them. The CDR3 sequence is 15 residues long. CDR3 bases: TGTGCCAGCAAAAGGGGCACCAGCTCTGGAAACACCATATATTTT. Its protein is CASKRGTSSGNTIYF.

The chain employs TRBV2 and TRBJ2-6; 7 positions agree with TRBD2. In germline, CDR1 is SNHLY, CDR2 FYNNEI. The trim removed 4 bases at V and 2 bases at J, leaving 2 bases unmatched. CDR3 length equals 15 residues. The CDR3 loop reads CASSGGGAGANVLTF. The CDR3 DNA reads TGTGCCAGCAGTGGGGGAGGGGCTGGGGCCAACGTCCTGACTTTC.

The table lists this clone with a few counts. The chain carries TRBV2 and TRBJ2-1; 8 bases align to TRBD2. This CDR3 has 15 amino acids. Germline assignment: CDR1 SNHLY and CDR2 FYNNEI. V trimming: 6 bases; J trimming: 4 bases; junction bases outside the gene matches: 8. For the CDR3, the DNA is TGTGCCAGCAGCCTGAGCGGGAGAGGATACAATGAGCAGTTCTTC. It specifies CASSLSGRGYNEQFF.

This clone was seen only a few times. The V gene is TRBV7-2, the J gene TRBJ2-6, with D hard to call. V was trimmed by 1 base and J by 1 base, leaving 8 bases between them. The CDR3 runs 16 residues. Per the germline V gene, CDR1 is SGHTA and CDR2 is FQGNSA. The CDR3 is CASSLGPESGANVLTF. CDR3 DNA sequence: TGTGCCAGCAGCTTAGGCCCGGAGTCTGGGGCCAACGTCCTGACTTTC. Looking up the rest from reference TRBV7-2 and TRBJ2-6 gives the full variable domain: GAGVSQSPSNKVTEKGKDVELRCDPISGHTALYWYRQSLGQGLEFLIYFQGNSAPDKSGLPSDRFSAERTGGSVSTLTIQRTQQEDSAVYLCASSLGPESGANVLTFGAGSRLTVL.